Here is one TCR beta chain with its context. Trimming left V 4 bases short and J 2 bases short, with 10 bases between. The CDR3 has 14 amino acids. Looked up from germline, CDR1 is SGHDN and CDR2 is FVKESK. Sequencing used immunoSEQ multiplex PCR; TCRdb keeps in-frame clones, though not all of them. Here the sample spans more than 95,000 clones, 90% being singletons. The sample is drawn from a study of blood T cell repertoires in COVID-19. Overall study context: Researchers got acute and convalescent COVID-19 samples from the United States, Italy and Spain.

The rearrangement uses TRBV14 and TRBJ2-3, with D possibly TRBD2 on 5 matching bases. The sequenced sample consisted of peripheral blood. This receptor was taken from a human donor with active COVID-19. The donor label of this sample is uncertain. The CDR3 region has the DNA TGTGCCAGCAGCCCCCCCGGGAACACAGATACGCAGTATTTT. It yields the protein CASSPPGNTDTQYF.